Given below is one T cell receptor (beta chain) in context. CDR3 length: 15 amino acids. CDR1 is SNHLY and CDR2 is FYNNEI in the germline V gene. Trimming shortened V by 8 bases and J by 0 bases, and 16 bases separated the two germline ends. This sample is part of a study of shared clonotypes between healthy human individuals. Under the authors' procedure: Owing to the provision of junction-only sequences devoid of quality scores by immunoSEQ, filtering differed. Clones were sequenced by immunoSEQ multiplex PCR, and TCRdb holds only the in-frame ones, with some missing. V and J calls and clone size are copied from that table; D and trimming were computed from the DNA. The data hold roughly 500,000 clones, with about 79% observed a single time.

Input material: PBMCs. This chain links TRBV2 with TRBJ1-2; D uncertain. The TCR was taken from a woman in her 40s in good health. Some clones in this sample may be carry-over from other donors' samples. CDR3 DNA: TGTGCCAGCGGAGAACCGCGGCAGCCTAACTATGGCTACACCTTC. This sequence encodes CASGEPRQPNYGYTF.